The T cell receptor (beta chain) under discussion was sequenced for a study of human T cells and chemical hapten exposure. The sample's time point: pre-sensitization, week 0. Regarding treatment: therapeutic diphenylcyclopropenone sensitization with weekly scalp DPC. Alopecia patients between 18 and 70 years old and suitable for DPC were used as donors. During construction of the library, unique molecular identifiers were attached to individual cDNA molecules for quantitative, reproducible TCR counting. How the authors handled the data: Approximately 100,000 TCRs per sample was the median, with a range of about 20,000 to 690,600. TCRdb reprocessed the RACE reads with MiXCR, giving one entry per CDR3 protein. The V and J calls, along with clone size, are taken from TCRdb and not from the paper's own processing. Of more than 250,000 distinct CDR3 sequences listed, over 8% are singletons. The CDR3 is 14 amino acids. The V gene end was trimmed by 5 bases and the J gene end by 0 bases; junction bases not matched to a gene: 4. CDR1 and CDR2 (germline): SGHRS, YFSETQ.

This clonotype was picked up a small number of times. This clonotype was sampled from a woman aged 40 to 50 with alopecia areata. Some clones in this sample may be carry-over from other donors' samples. Source: whole blood, taken in connection with sensitization to the hapten diphenylcyclopropenone (DPC). V usage is TRBV5-1 and J usage is TRBJ1-1; 7 nucleotides match TRBD1. The CDR3 DNA follows: TGCGCCAGCAGGACAGGGCCCATGAACACTGAAGCTTTCTTT. This translates into CASRTGPMNTEAFF.